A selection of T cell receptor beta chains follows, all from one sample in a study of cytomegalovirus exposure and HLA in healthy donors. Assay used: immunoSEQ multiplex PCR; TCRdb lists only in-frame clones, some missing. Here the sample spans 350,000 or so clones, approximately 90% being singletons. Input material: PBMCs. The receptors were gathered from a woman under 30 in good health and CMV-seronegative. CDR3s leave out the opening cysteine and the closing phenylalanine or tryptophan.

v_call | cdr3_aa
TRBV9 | ASSRRAGSDDTQY
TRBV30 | AWSHGAGTADGYT
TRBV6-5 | ASSYSNSGNTIY
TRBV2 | ASSGLEGGEQY
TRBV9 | ASSVDPSLEQTQY
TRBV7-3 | ASSFAGSNTGELF
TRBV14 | ASSQMLLEGTQY
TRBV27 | ASSFTYAYSGEQY
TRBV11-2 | ASSLSGTDNTEAF
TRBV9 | ASSQQGAFYEQY
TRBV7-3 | ASSSSTSGRTGSQQF
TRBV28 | ASSSPANRAYEQY
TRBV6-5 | ASSVSPGQNTEAF
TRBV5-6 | ASSWTGNYGYT
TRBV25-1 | ASSEYFYEQY
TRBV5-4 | ASAHGTSGTDTQY
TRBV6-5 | ASRRISNQPQH
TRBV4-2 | ASSQGGGQPQH
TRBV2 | ASSEGSGGRSYNEQF
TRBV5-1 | ASSFRGSFADTQY
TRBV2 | ASSDLGSGRVTDTQY
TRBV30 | AWRHRDTNSYEQY
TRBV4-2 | ASSQDPAGETGELF
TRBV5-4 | ASSPSWGSTDTQY
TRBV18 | ASSPRVFDEQF
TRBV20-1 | SSTGGTAQY
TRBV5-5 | ASSSAVGELF
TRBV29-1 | SVGVAGVTGELF
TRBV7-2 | ASSLDGQGIYNEQF
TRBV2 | ASKRGGLEDQETQY
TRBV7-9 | ASSLPAPGDTQY
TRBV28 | ASRSDSYNQPQH
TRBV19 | ASSTTLSGREQY
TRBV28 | AIPQGASGYT
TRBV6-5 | ASTLGTSIAGELF
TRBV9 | ASSVGASTLRYQETQY
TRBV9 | ASSVGESQPQH
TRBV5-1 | ASSPIGTEGGELF
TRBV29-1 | SVLKAGGDEQF
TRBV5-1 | ASRPAGQVQETQY
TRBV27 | ASRVTGTDTQY